Listed below are T cell receptor beta chains from one sample, sequenced in a study of OX40 agonist ivuxolimab in advanced cancers. The data were produced by immunoSEQ multiplex PCR, yet TCRdb's version contains in-frame clones alone and is incomplete. The sample consists of about 28,000 clones, approximately 90% of them appearing once. The sequencing used CD4+ or CD8+ T cells sorted from blood, collected in a trial of the OX40 agonist ivuxolimab. The source of these receptors is an adult with an advanced solid tumor such as melanoma, head and neck, liver or kidney cancer. Both conserved end residues are part of each CDR3. Fields, in order: J gene, D gene, clone size, V gene, CDR3 DNA, CDR3 protein. The D gene is left open where the match is weak. Size values are once, few and many counts, or a class for expanded clones, and some rows have none.

TRBJ2-1	TRBD2	NA	TRBV13	TGTGCCAGCAGCACCGGACTAGCGGGAGGTAGCAATGAGCAGTTCTTC	CASSTGLAGGSNEQFF
TRBJ2-2	TRBD1	NA	TRBV19	TGTGCCAGTAACCCGGGACAGGGACACACCGGGGAGCTGTTTTTT	CASNPGQGHTGELFF
TRBJ2-2	TRBD1	NA	TRBV12-5	TGTGCTAGTGGGTCGGACAGGCCCGGGGAGCTGTTTTTT	CASGSDRPGELFF
TRBJ2-3	TRBD2	NA	TRBV5-6	TGTGCCAGCAGCGTGACTAGCGGGATGGGCACAGATACGCAGTATTTT	CASSVTSGMGTDTQYF
TRBJ1-3	NA	NA	TRBV9	TGTGCCAGCAGCCCAGACACGGCCCTCGGAAACACCATATATTTT	CASSPDTALGNTIYF
TRBJ1-2	TRBD1	NA	TRBV7-2	TGTGCCAGCAGCCCCCGGGACAGGGTTTCGAGTGGCTACACCTTC	CASSPRDRVSSGYTF
TRBJ2-1	TRBD2	NA	TRBV2	TGTGCCAGCAGGGGGGAAAGCGGGAGGATCAACAATGAGCAGTTCTTC	CASRGESGRINNEQFF
TRBJ2-2	NA	NA	TRBV5-4	TGTGCCAGCAGCTTGGGTTGGGGAGTCACCGGGGAGCTGTTTTTT	CASSLGWGVTGELFF
TRBJ1-4	NA	NA	TRBV4-1	TGCGCCAGCAGCCAAGAACAGGCGTCAAATGAAAAACTGTTTTTT	CASSQEQASNEKLFF
TRBJ1-5	NA	NA	TRBV10-2	TGCGCCAGCAGTGAAATTTGGACAGTTAGCAATCAGCCCCAGCATTTT	CASSEIWTVSNQPQHF
TRBJ1-5	NA	few	TRBV10-1	TGCGCCAGCAGTGACGGGGATCAGCCCCAGCATTTT	CASSDGDQPQHF
TRBJ2-5	NA	NA	TRBV18	TGTGCCAGCTCAAACCTAGAGGGCTTCGGAGAGACCCAGTACTTC	CASSNLEGFGETQYF
TRBJ1-1	TRBD1	NA	TRBV7-6	TGTGCCAGCAGAAGCACCCCGGGACAGGGGATTATCACTGAAGCTTTCTTT	CASRSTPGQGIITEAFF
TRBJ2-7	TRBD2	once	TRBV6-6	TGTGCCAGCAGCAGACTAGCGGAATCCTACGAGCAGTACTTC	CASSRLAESYEQYF
TRBJ2-1	TRBD2	NA	TRBV27	TGTGCCAGCAGTTTAGGGACTAGCGGGAACAATGAGCAGTTCTTC	CASSLGTSGNNEQFF
TRBJ1-3	NA	NA	TRBV7-9	TGTGCCAGCAGCTCCAACTTCCGGGAAGGAAACACCATATATTTT	CASSSNFREGNTIYF
TRBJ1-5	NA	NA	TRBV27	TGTGCCAGCAGTTTTGGGGGGAATCAGCCCCAGCATTTT	CASSFGGNQPQHF